Following are 21 T cell receptor beta chains from one sample sequenced in a study of shared clonotypes between healthy human individuals. Sequenced by immunoSEQ multiplex PCR; TCRdb stores in-frame clones only, minus some. The sample lists about a million clones, approximately 80% seen once, with about 1.5% in the top ten. Sequencing used memory CD4+ T cells sorted from blood. Subset defined: CD45RA-negative fraction. The receptors shown here come from a man younger than 35 in good health.

As to this clone: At one of its ends the junction is not consistent with the germline gene, which may arise from a read error. Other DNA sequences in this sample translate to the same CDR3. For the CDR3, the DNA is TGTGCTACGGGGGTGTCCTACGAGCAGTATTTC. Translated, it gives CATGVSYEQYF. This sequence joins TRBV6-6 and TRBJ2-7; maybe TRBD2 (6 bases). The CDR3 contains 11 residues. Germline-derived CDR1 and CDR2 are MNHNY and SVGAGI (reference sequence).

Concerning this clone: This specimen includes other DNA sequences encoding the same CDR3. This chain connects TRBV28 to TRBJ2-5; 8 nucleotides align to TRBD1. The V gene end was trimmed by 6 bases and the J gene end by 4 bases; junction bases not matched to a gene: 7. The CDR3 loop spans 14 amino acids. The germline CDR1 and CDR2 sequences are MDHEN and SYDVKM. The chain's CDR3 is CASRSSGGGETQYF. The CDR3 DNA sequence: TGTGCCAGCAGATCATCAGGGGGCGGAGAGACCCAGTACTTC.

V is TRBV7-2 and J is TRBJ2-3; TRBD2 is a possible D gene (5 bases). Between the trimmed V and J ends, which lost 4 bases and 5 bases, there was a span of 16 bases. The CDR3 contains 15 residues. CDR1 and CDR2 from the germline V gene are SGHTA and FQGNSA. The CDR3 here is CASSSREPWLDTQYF. The CDR3 DNA follows: TGTGCCAGCAGCTCCCGGGAACCCTGGTTAGATACGCAGTATTTT.

The rearrangement uses TRBV6-6 and TRBJ2-7; no clear D gene. The CDR3 runs 13 residues. In germline, CDR1 is MNHNY, CDR2 SVGAGI (reference sequence). V was trimmed by 2 bases and J by 3 bases, leaving 8 bases between them. CDR3 in DNA: TGTGCCAGCAGTTACAGGGCAAGCTACGAGCAGTACTTC. It specifies CASSYRASYEQYF.

A single count supports this clone. This rearrangement joins TRBV11-2 to TRBJ2-1; 7 bases align to TRBD2. This CDR3 spans 16 amino acids. CDR1 is SGHAT, CDR2 FQNNGV, per germline. V trimming: 5 bases; J trimming: 7 bases; junction bases outside the gene matches: 14. CDR3 DNA: TGTGCCAGCAGCCCCCCTCGGCTAGCGGCGACGAATGAGCAGTTCTTC. It encodes CASSPPRLAATNEQFF.

This clone was counted only a few times. V and J are TRBV10-3 and TRBJ2-7, with TRBD1 identical over 9 bases. CDR3 length: 14 residues. CDR1 and CDR2 from the germline V gene are ENHRY and SYGVKD. Trimming removed 10 bases from V and 2 bases from J; junction bases left unmatched: 9. The CDR3 spells CATTRDRAAYEQYF. CDR3 sequence (DNA): TGTGCCACCACCCGGGACAGGGCCGCCTACGAGCAGTACTTC.

This chain joins TRBV19 and TRBJ1-5; TRBD1 matches 7 bases. After removal of 6 bases from V and 6 bases from J, the junction contained 5 bases not matched to a gene. CDR1 is LNHDA, CDR2 SQIVND, per germline (reference sequence). The CDR3 sequence is 13 residues long. For the CDR3, the DNA is TGTGCCAGTAGCCAGAACAGGGGTCAGCCCCAGCATTTT. As protein: CASSQNRGQPQHF.

The chain employs TRBV5-1 and TRBJ1-2; 7 bases line up with TRBD1. Germline V gives CDR1 SGHRS, CDR2 YFSETQ. V gave up 7 bases and J gave up 2 bases; unmatched junction bases: 8. The CDR3 runs to 14 residues. CDR3 nucleotides: TGCGCCAGCGGGCCGGGACAGAAAAACTATGGCTACACCTTC. Translated: CASGPGQKNYGYTF.

The sample holds one count of this clone. The chain employs TRBV5-1 and TRBJ2-7; the match to TRBD1 covers 7 bases. CDR1 is SGHRS and CDR2 is YFSETQ in the germline V gene. V lost 1 base and J lost 5; bases outside the gene matches: 3. The CDR3 runs 13 residues. CDR3 nucleotide sequence: TGCGCCAGCAGCTTGTTCCAGGGGGACGAGCAGTACTTC. Translated: CASSLFQGDEQYF.

On this clone: Relative to the germline gene, one junction end is altered; a read error may explain this. V and J are TRBV27 and TRBJ2-1; 8 nucleotides align to TRBD2. Germline CDR1 is MNHEY and CDR2 is SMNVEV (reference sequence). The CDR3 extends over 17 amino acids. CDR3 sequence reads: CASRFQPLAGRVDEQFF. The CDR3 nucleotides are TGTGCCAGCCGTTTTCAGCCTCTAGCGGGTAGGGTCGATGAGCAGTTCTTC.

The V and J genes are TRBV7-2 and TRBJ2-1; D is undetermined. This CDR3 is built from 12 residues. Trimming cost V 5 bases and J 4 bases, with 6 bases left between them. Germline V gene sequence: CDR1 SGHTA, CDR2 FQGNSA. The CDR3 spells CASSRSYNEQFF. DNA for the CDR3: TGTGCCAGCAGCCGCAGTTACAATGAGCAGTTCTTC.

The rearrangement joins TRBV5-6 to TRBJ2-3, with 10 bases fitting TRBD1. J lost 4 bases, V lost 2 bases, and 7 bases had no gene match. The CDR3 runs 16 residues. CDR1 is SGHDT and CDR2 is YYEEEE in the germline V gene. CDR3 sequence (DNA): TGTGCCAGCAGCTTACGCGACAGGGGGCGGGCAGATACGCAGTATTTT. Translated: CASSLRDRGRADTQYF.

The gene calls are TRBV5-1 and TRBJ2-2; no clear D gene. Deletions cut 6 bases from V and 3 bases from J, with 12 bases between. This CDR3 contains 14 residues. Germline V gene sequence: CDR1 SGHRS, CDR2 YFSETQ. The CDR3 DNA follows: TGCGCCAGCAAAGGGCAGGTGGACACCGGGGAGCTGTTTTTT. Protein: CASKGQVDTGELFF.

This clone was recorded once. The V and J genes are TRBV5-6 and TRBJ1-6; D perhaps matches TRBD1 (5 bases). Between the trimmed V and J ends, which lost 0 bases and 3 bases, there was a span of 13 bases. In germline, CDR1 is SGHDT, CDR2 YYEEEE. The CDR3 totals 17 residues. The CDR3 nucleotides read TGTGCCAGCAGCTTGGGAGACATGCAGGGCTATAATTCACCCCTCCACTTT. The encoded protein is CASSLGDMQGYNSPLHF.

The chain is built from TRBV9 and TRBJ2-1, with no clear D. The CDR3 sequence is 15 residues long. The germline V gene encodes CDR1 SGDLS and CDR2 YYNGEE. The V gene lost 2 bases and the J gene lost 2 bases, with 11 bases spanning the gap. In nucleotides, the CDR3 is TGTGCCAGCAGCGTCGCCGAAAAGCCCTACAATGAGCAGTTCTTC. This gives the protein CASSVAEKPYNEQFF.

The genes are TRBV19 and TRBJ1-6; D unclear. The CDR3 extends over 14 amino acids. The germline V and J ends were trimmed by 7 bases and 0 bases, with 7 bases remaining between them. Germline V gene data show CDR1 as LNHDA and CDR2 as SQIVND (reference sequence). CDR3 DNA: TGTGCCAGTACACTGAGCTCCTATAATTCACCCCTCCACTTT. Translation gives CASTLSSYNSPLHF. Full variable domain (rest looked up from reference TRBV19 and TRBJ1-6): DGGITQSPKYLFRKEGQNVTLSCEQNLNHDAMYWYRQDPGQGLRLIYYSQIVNDFQKGDIAEGYSVSREKKESFPLTVTSAQKNPTAFYLCASTLSSYNSPLHFGNGTRLTVT.

V gene TRBV7-8 combines with J gene TRBJ2-2, with unresolved D. The CDR3 is made up of 14 amino acids. CDR1 and CDR2 from the germline V gene are SGHVS and FQNEAQ. Trimming removed 5 bases at V and 2 bases at J, with 9 bases between. CDR3 amino acids: CASSLRLNTGELFF. CDR3 sequence (DNA): TGTGCCAGCAGCCTCCGCTTAAACACCGGGGAGCTGTTTTTT.

This chain links TRBV19 with TRBJ2-3; D gene ambiguous. The CDR3 is 11 amino acids. Per germline, CDR1 LNHDA and CDR2 SQIVND (reference sequence). V dropped 7 bases and J dropped 6 bases, with 8 bases sitting between them. CDR3 nucleotide sequence: TGTGCCAGTACAACACGTGATACGCAGTATTTT. Translating gives CASTTRDTQYF.

The chain couples TRBV6-5 to TRBJ2-6; tentative D call: TRBD2 (5 bases). The CDR3 is made up of 16 amino acids. The V end was cut by 0 bases, the J end by 3 bases, with 9 bases between. CDR1 is MNHEY and CDR2 is SVGAGI in the germline V gene. The CDR3 DNA follows: TGTGCCAGCAGTTACTCGACGGGGATTGGGGCCAACGTCCTGACTTTC. This gives the protein CASSYSTGIGANVLTF.

This chain uses TRBV7-2 with TRBJ2-6; D is uncertain. The CDR3 runs 14 residues. In germline, CDR1 is SGHTA, CDR2 FQGNSA. The V end was cut by 4 bases, the J end by 0 bases, with 4 bases between. In nucleotides, the CDR3 is TGTGCCAGCAGCTCGAGCTCTGGGGCCAACGTCCTGACTTTC. Translating gives CASSSSSGANVLTF.

The chain recombines TRBV27 with TRBJ2-2, with D perhaps TRBD1 or TRBD2 (6 bases each). The CDR3 is 16 residues long. Germline CDR1 MNHEY, CDR2 SMNVEV (reference sequence). V lost 4 bases to trimming and J lost 2 bases, with 14 bases between them. CDR3 coding DNA: TGTGCCAGCAGTTCCTCCCCGGGGGCCAACACCGGGGAGCTGTTTTTT. This translates into CASSSSPGANTGELFF.